This T cell receptor beta chain was found in a study of blood T cells in healthy people across ages. The study, taken as a whole, reports: Long-lived donors carried more naive CD4+ cells and greater diversity than aged donors. PBMCs were not sorted, which prevented a conclusive comparison of naive versus antigen-experienced cells.

Then a second PCR, running roughly 7 to 11 cycles, was carried out with a sample-barcoded 5' primer and a J-beta primer mix. From each sample, at least 2.5 million paired-end reads containing CDR3 were obtained. TCRdb independently ran MiXCR on the 5' RACE reads; one entry per CDR3 protein. The sample has fewer than 2 million distinct CDR3 sequences, roughly 43% seen once; the top ten hold more than 20%. Germline CDR1 and CDR2: SGHRS and YFSETQ. The CDR3 is 14 amino acids. On this clonotype itself: Its antigen is currently unknown. At one end, the junction sequence differs from germline, possibly due to a read error.

V is TRBV5-1 and J is TRBJ2-3, with D perhaps TRBD2 (6 bases). Specimen: blood. This TCR derives from a human donor in good health. As DNA, the CDR3 is TGCGCCAGCAGTGGAGGGGCGCACACAGATATGCAGTATTTT. Protein product: CASSGGAHTDMQYF.